This record covers a single T cell receptor (beta chain). Its antigen remains unknown. The CDR3 is 12 amino acids. Per the germline V gene, CDR1 is SQVTM and CDR2 is ANQGSEA. V was trimmed by 6 bases and J by 1 base, leaving 9 bases between them. Chemo-refractory metastatic non-small-cell lung cancer patients were treated with focal radiation plus CTLA-4 blockade with ipilimumab. Method: immunoSEQ multiplex PCR; TCRdb's copy keeps in-frame clones and lacks some. The sample consists of tens of thousands of clones, roughly 87% of them appearing once. The sample originates from a study of radiotherapy plus CTLA-4 blockade in lung cancer. At the level of the study: Patients showed objective responses in roughly 19% of cases and disease control in 31%. The study, taken as a whole, reports: Subsequent to radiotherapy plus ipilimumab, tumor-derived TCR clones underwent expansion in blood. Best predicting response, reportedly, were early blood T cell clone dynamics, with interferon-beta.

The sample here was peripheral blood, taken from a patient treated with radiotherapy plus ipilimumab. The chain has TRBV29-1 and TRBJ1-1, with D perhaps TRBD1 (5 bases). This TCR was sampled from a human donor with non-small cell lung cancer that progressed on radiotherapy plus ipilimumab. This CDR3 is CSVVRGNTEAFF. CDR3 nucleotides: TGCAGCGTGGTGAGGGGGAACACTGAAGCTTTCTTT.